A single sample gave rise to the 5 T cell receptor beta chains below, sequenced in a study of sequential checkpoint blockade in melanoma. Stated treatment: randomized to nivolumab then ipilimumab (arm A) or the reverse (arm B). Profiled with immunoSEQ multiplex PCR; TCRdb holds only in-frame clones, not every one. This table has more than 5,000 clones, roughly 26% appearing once. The sample consisted of tumor tissue (inferred from file names), taken from a patient given nivolumab and ipilimumab in sequence. Receptors were obtained from a human donor with melanoma.

In DNA form, the CDR3 reads TGTGCCAGCACCTCCTCGGGGGTCACTGAAGCTTTCTTT. This sequence encodes CASTSSGVTEAFF. V is TRBV2 and J is TRBJ1-1; weak D call: TRBD1 (5 bases). The CDR3 sequence is 13 residues long. V dropped 7 bases and J dropped 4 bases, with 13 bases sitting between them. Germline V lookup: CDR1 SNHLY, CDR2 FYNNEI.

A few counts support this clone. The chain uses TRBV11-3 and TRBJ2-4; 9 bases line up with TRBD1. The CDR3 loop spans 15 amino acids. Germline CDR1 is SGHNT and CDR2 is YENEEA. After removal of 6 bases from V and 8 bases from J, the junction contained 11 bases not matched to a gene. CDR3 in DNA: TGTGCCAGCAGTACCGGGACAGGGACGGGGGACATTCAGTACTTC. Translation: CASSTGTGTGDIQYF.

This clone has more than one count but fewer than ten. The chain carries TRBV11-3 and TRBJ2-7, with a possible D match to TRBD1 (5 bases). Trimming took off 0 bases at V and 1 base at J, with 7 bases between the two ends. Germline V lookup: CDR1 SGHNT, CDR2 YENEEA. The CDR3 is made up of 14 amino acids. The CDR3 loop is CASSLEAGSYEQYF. The CDR3 bases are TGTGCCAGCAGCTTAGAGGCAGGGTCCTACGAGCAGTACTTC.

The rearrangement links TRBV18 to TRBJ2-6; a weak D match, TRBD2 (6 bases). Looked up from germline, CDR1 is KGHSH and CDR2 is LQKENI. CDR3 length: 18 amino acids. Trimming cost V 3 bases and J 1 base, with 16 bases left between them. In DNA form, the CDR3 reads TGTGCCAGCTCACCCGGCGGGAATCTTATATCTGGGGCCAACGTCCTGACTTTC. Protein product: CASSPGGNLISGANVLTF.

This clone has just a few counts. This sequence joins TRBV30 and TRBJ2-3, with D perhaps TRBD1 (5 bases). Germline loops: CDR1 GTSNPN, CDR2 SVGIG (reference sequence). V dropped 2 bases and J dropped 2 bases, with 14 bases sitting between them. This CDR3 contains 15 residues. This CDR3 is CAWSLGQPLTDTQYF. CDR3 coding DNA: TGTGCCTGGAGTTTGGGGCAGCCCCTCACAGATACGCAGTATTTT.